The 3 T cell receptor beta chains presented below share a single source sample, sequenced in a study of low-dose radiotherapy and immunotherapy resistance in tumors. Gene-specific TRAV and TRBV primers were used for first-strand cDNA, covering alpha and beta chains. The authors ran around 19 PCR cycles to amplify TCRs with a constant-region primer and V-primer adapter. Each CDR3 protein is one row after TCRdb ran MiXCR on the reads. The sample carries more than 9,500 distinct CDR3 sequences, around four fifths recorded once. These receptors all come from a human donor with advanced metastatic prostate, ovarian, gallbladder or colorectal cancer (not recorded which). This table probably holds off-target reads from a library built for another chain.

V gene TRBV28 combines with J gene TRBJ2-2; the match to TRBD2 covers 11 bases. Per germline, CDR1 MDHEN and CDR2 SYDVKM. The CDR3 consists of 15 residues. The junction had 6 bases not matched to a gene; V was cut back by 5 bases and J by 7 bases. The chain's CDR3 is CASSRLSGRGGELFF. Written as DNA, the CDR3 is TGTGCCAGCAGTCGCCTTAGCGGGAGGGGCGGGGAGCTGTTTTTT.

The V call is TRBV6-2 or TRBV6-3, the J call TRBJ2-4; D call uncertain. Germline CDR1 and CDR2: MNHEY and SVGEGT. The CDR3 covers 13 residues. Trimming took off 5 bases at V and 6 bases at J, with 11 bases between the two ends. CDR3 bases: TGTGCCAGCAGTGAAAGGATTGGAAACATTCAGTACTTC. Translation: CASSERIGNIQYF.

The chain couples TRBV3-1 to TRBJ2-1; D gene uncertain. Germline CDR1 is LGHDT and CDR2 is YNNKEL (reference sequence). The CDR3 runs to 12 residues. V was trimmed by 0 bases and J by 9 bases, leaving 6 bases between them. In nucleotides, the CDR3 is TGTGCCAGCAGCCAAGAGCCCTTTGAGCAGTTCTTC. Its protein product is CASSQEPFEQFF.